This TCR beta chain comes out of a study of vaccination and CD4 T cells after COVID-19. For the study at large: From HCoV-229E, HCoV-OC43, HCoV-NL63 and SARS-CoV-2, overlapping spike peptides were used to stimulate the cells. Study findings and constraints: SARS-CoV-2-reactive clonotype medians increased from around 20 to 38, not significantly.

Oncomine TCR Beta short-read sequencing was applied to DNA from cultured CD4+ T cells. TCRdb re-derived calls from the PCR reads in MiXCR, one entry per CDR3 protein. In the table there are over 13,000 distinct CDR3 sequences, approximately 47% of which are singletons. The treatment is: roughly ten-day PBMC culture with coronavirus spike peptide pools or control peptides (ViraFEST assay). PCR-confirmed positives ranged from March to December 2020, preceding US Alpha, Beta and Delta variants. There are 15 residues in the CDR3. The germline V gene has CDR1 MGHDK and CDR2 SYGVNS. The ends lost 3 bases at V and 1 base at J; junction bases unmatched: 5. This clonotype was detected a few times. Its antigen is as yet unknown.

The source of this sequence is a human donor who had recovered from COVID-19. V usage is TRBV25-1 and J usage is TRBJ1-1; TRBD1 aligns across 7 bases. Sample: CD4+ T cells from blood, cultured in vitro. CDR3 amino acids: CASSETGFTNTEAFF. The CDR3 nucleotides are TGTGCCAGCAGTGAGACAGGGTTTACGAACACTGAAGCTTTCTTT.